This T cell receptor (beta chain) was observed in a study of T cells in Graves' hyperthyroidism and ophthalmopathy. General study results and limits: Stable hyperthyroidism was told apart from ophthalmopathy by a model built on 13 V-J features. Ophthalmopathy, which appeared later, was predicted by the model a median roughly 6.4 months before onset.

The CDR3 consists of 14 residues. V was clipped by 0 bases and J by 1 base, with 7 bases between them. CDR1 SGDLS and CDR2 YYNGEE come from the germline V gene. Concerning this clonotype: The antigen remains undetermined.

Template material for amplifying TCR beta CDR3 regions consisted of RNA transcripts. Initially, a first-round RT-PCR of the TCR CDR3 employed the HTBI primer set. TCRdb reanalysed the multiplex PCR reads using MiXCR and keeps one entry per CDR3 protein. Of 690,000 or so distinct CDR3 sequences listed, about 19% were seen once; the top ten hold 16%. The TCR originated in a woman between 50 and 59 years old with Graves' hyperthyroidism that later progressed to Graves' ophthalmopathy. The specimen was blood. V is TRBV9 and J is TRBJ1-1; D gene ambiguous. The CDR3 DNA reads TGTGCCAGCAGCGTAGGGCCGGAGAACACTGAAGCTTTCTTT. It translates to CASSVGPENTEAFF.